Listed here are 16 T cell receptor beta chains from one sample, sequenced in a study of OX40 agonist ivuxolimab in advanced cancers. The data were produced by immunoSEQ multiplex PCR, yet TCRdb's version contains in-frame clones alone and is incomplete. The sample records tens of thousands of clones, around 80% being singletons. The sample here was CD4+ or CD8+ T cells sorted from blood, taken in a trial of the OX40 agonist ivuxolimab. All receptors come from an adult with an advanced solid tumor such as melanoma, head and neck, liver or kidney cancer.

This clone was seen more than once but under ten times. This rearrangement joins TRBV6-5 to TRBJ2-7; 11 bases are a match to TRBD1. The trim removed 2 bases at V and 1 base at J, leaving 4 bases unmatched. The V gene's germline CDR1 is MNHEY and CDR2 SVGAGI. CDR3 length: 16 residues. CDR3 amino acids: CASSYGGTGGSYEQYF. The CDR3 DNA reads TGTGCCAGCAGTTACGGGGGGACAGGGGGGTCCTACGAGCAGTACTTC.

The genes are TRBV19 and TRBJ1-2, with 7 bases that match TRBD1. Germline V CDR1 and CDR2: LNHDA, SQIVND (reference sequence). This CDR3 has 13 amino acids. V lost 4 bases, J lost 3 bases, and 2 bases stayed unmatched. The CDR3 here is CASSTTGDYGYTF. CDR3 DNA sequence: TGTGCCAGTAGTACAACAGGGGACTATGGCTACACCTTC.

The chain uses TRBV7-9 and TRBJ1-2; 8 bases agree with TRBD1. The length of the CDR3 is 15 residues. CDR1 SEHNR and CDR2 FQNEAQ come from the germline V gene (reference sequence). V lost 4 bases, J lost 0 bases, and 4 bases stayed unmatched. CDR3 loop: CASSSDRGANYGYTF. Written as DNA, the CDR3 is TGTGCCAGCAGCTCAGACAGGGGAGCTAACTATGGCTACACCTTC.

The genes are TRBV5-4 and TRBJ1-2, with a weak D call TRBD1 (6 bases). Trimming took off 4 bases at V and 8 bases at J, with 12 bases between the two ends. CDR3 length equals 12 residues. The V gene's germline CDR1 is SGHNT and CDR2 YYREEE (reference sequence). CDR3 DNA: TGTGCCAGCAGCCCAGGGGTAAGCGGCTACACCTTC. Amino acid sequence: CASSPGVSGYTF.

There are a few counts of this clone. The chain employs TRBV7-8 and TRBJ1-5, with TRBD1 identical over 7 bases. Germline loops: CDR1 SGHVS, CDR2 FQNEAQ. This CDR3 region has 12 residues. The junction had 7 bases not matched to a gene; V was cut back by 5 bases and J by 12 bases. CDR3 amino acids: CASSPDRDLQHF. CDR3 nucleotides: TGTGCCAGCAGCCCTGACAGGGACCTCCAGCATTTT.

This clone has a handful of counts. This chain joins TRBV7-9 and TRBJ1-2; D unresolved. The germline V gene has CDR1 SEHNR and CDR2 FQNEAQ (reference sequence). CDR3 size: 15 residues. V lost 10 bases, J lost 4 bases, and 22 bases lay in between. The CDR3 sequence is CATPGRLRSSYGYTF. The DNA for the CDR3 is TGTGCCACCCCGGGAAGGTTACGCAGTAGCTATGGCTACACCTTC.

This clone was recorded once. This chain uses TRBV5-1 with TRBJ2-7; D gene uncertain. The CDR3 covers 17 residues. Germline assignment: CDR1 SGHRS and CDR2 YFSETQ. Trimming removed 4 bases from V and 1 base from J, with 21 bases in between. The CDR3 nucleotides read TGCGCCAGCAGCCGAGGCCCCCCCAAAGTAAAATCCTACGAGCAGTACTTC. Amino acid sequence: CASSRGPPKVKSYEQYF. The full variable domain, with the rest looked up from reference TRBV5-1 and TRBJ2-7, is KAGVTQTPRYLIKTRGQQVTLSCSPISGHRSVSWYQQTPGQGLQFLFEYFSETQRNKGNFPGRFSGRQFSNSRSEMNVSTLELGDSALYLCASSRGPPKVKSYEQYFGPGTRLTVT.

The chain recombines TRBV4-1 with TRBJ2-3; D gene unclear. Germline V gene sequence: CDR1 MGHRA, CDR2 YSYEKL. The germline V and J ends were trimmed by 4 bases and 1 base, with 15 bases remaining between them. The CDR3 sequence is 16 residues long. CDR3: CASSPTGSVGTDTQYF. The CDR3 bases are TGCGCCAGCAGCCCGACGGGCTCCGTCGGCACAGATACGCAGTATTTT.

This clone was detected a few times. CDR3 in amino acids: CASSPIPRTGSSYEQYF. For the CDR3, the DNA is TGTGCCAGCAGCCCCATCCCCAGGACAGGAAGCTCCTACGAGCAGTACTTC. The rearrangement uses TRBV27 and TRBJ2-7, with TRBD1 matching 7 bases. J gave up 0 bases and V 6 bases, and 14 bases lay outside the gene matches. The CDR3 is 17 amino acids. Per germline, CDR1 MNHEY and CDR2 SMNVEV (reference sequence).

Here the CDR3 reads CATKPPGPYNSPLHF. CDR3 nucleotides: TGTGCCACCAAGCCCCCAGGTCCCTATAATTCACCCCTCCACTTT. The chain has TRBV2 and TRBJ1-6; D not resolved. This CDR3 is 15 amino acids long. The V end was cut by 10 bases, the J end by 2 bases, with 15 bases between. From germline, CDR1 is SNHLY and CDR2 FYNNEI.

V and J are TRBV19 and TRBJ1-1; no reliable D call. Germline CDR1 LNHDA, CDR2 SQIVND (reference sequence). Trimming pared 6 bases from V and 1 base from J, leaving 12 bases between. CDR3 size: 14 residues. The CDR3 here is CASSPYPWNTEAFF. CDR3 DNA: TGTGCCAGTAGCCCGTATCCTTGGAACACTGAAGCTTTCTTT.

This chain connects TRBV30 to TRBJ2-6; D gene ambiguous. The CDR3 is 16 residues long. Germline assignment: CDR1 GTSNPN and CDR2 SVGIG (reference sequence). The V end lost 0 bases, the J end lost 1 base, and 10 bases lay between the germline ends. The CDR3 region is CAWSVLMGSGANVLTF. Here the CDR3 DNA reads TGTGCCTGGAGTGTACTAATGGGGTCTGGGGCCAACGTCCTGACTTTC.

Only one count was recorded for this clone. The gene calls are TRBV10-3 and TRBJ1-4; D uncertain. The germline V gene has CDR1 ENHRY and CDR2 SYGVKD. V lost 0 bases to trimming and J lost 8 bases, with 13 bases between them. The CDR3 extends over 15 amino acids. The CDR3 reads CAISESGMRQEKLFF. CDR3 nucleotide sequence: TGTGCCATCAGTGAGTCTGGGATGAGGCAGGAAAAACTGTTTTTT.

The chain links TRBV14 to TRBJ2-1; either TRBD1 or TRBD2 may supply D (5 bases each). This CDR3 has 14 residues. V lost 1 base, J lost 7 bases, and 11 bases lay in between. Germline values: CDR1 SGHDN, CDR2 FVKESK. Here the CDR3 DNA reads TGTGCCAGCAGCCAAGTCGAGGGGCGAAATGAGCAGTTCTTC. Encoded protein: CASSQVEGRNEQFF.

This clone was picked up a small number of times. The gene calls are TRBV4-2 and TRBJ2-3, with TRBD2 as a possible D gene (5 bases). The CDR3 spans 15 residues. Germline V CDR1 and CDR2: LGHNA, YNFKEQ. Trimming left V 4 bases short and J 0 bases short, with 11 bases between. CDR3 residues: CASSRGLDSTDTQYF. The CDR3 DNA reads as TGTGCCAGCAGCCGCGGACTGGATAGCACAGATACGCAGTATTTT.

V usage is TRBV5-6 and J usage is TRBJ1-1, with unresolved D. V was pared by 0 bases and J by 5 bases, with 14 bases between. CDR1 SGHDT and CDR2 YYEEEE come from the germline V gene. The CDR3 loop spans 15 amino acids. CDR3 sequence (DNA): TGTGCCAGCAGCTTGGATACGACGGGGTCGACTGAAGCTTTCTTT. Translation gives CASSLDTTGSTEAFF.